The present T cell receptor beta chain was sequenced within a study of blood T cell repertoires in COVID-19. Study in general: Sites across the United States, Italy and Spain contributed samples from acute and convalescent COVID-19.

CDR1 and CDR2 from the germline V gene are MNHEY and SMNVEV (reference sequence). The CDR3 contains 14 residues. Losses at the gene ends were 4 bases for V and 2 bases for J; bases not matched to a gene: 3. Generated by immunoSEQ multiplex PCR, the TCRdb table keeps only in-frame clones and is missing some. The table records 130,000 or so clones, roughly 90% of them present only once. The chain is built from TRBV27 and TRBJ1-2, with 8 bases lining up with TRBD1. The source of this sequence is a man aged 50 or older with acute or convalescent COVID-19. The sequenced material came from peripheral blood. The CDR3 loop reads CASSWAGGNYGYTF. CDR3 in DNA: TGTGCCAGCAGTTGGGCAGGGGGCAACTATGGCTACACCTTC.